This is a list of T cell receptor beta chains from one sample in a study of blood T cell repertoires in COVID-19. The method was immunoSEQ multiplex PCR; TCRdb's version includes in-frame clones alone and lacks a portion of them. The sample consists of 200,000 or so clones, roughly 84% of them appearing once. Source material: peripheral blood. These receptors all stem from a woman older than 75 with COVID-19, enrolled during active disease. CDR3s include the opening cysteine and the closing phenylalanine or tryptophan.

V,CDR3
TRBV19,CASCRDSLNTEAFF
TRBV15,CATSRGTGVMENQPQHF
TRBV10-1,CATPRSQETQYF
TRBV20-1,CSASSEGGQPQHF
TRBV28,CASSLLAGGAEQFF
TRBV7-2,CASSLARTGGFTEAFF
TRBV4-1,CASSRETGTNSPLHF
TRBV18,CASSPQQGLETEAFF
TRBV2,CASRSTIGAIQYF
TRBV5-1,CASSPSGVSYNEQFF
TRBV5-1,CASRDHRGGETQYF
TRBV5-6,CASSWGDGVAEAFF
TRBV11-1,CASSFGELAGKETQYF
TRBV29-1,CSVEADNPYNEQFF
TRBV3-1/TRBV3-2,CASSQVGRSPLHF
TRBV19,CASSGNGGGTDTQYF
TRBV6-4,CASSERQGGNTIYF
TRBV6-5,CASSIQEKTEAFF
TRBV4-1,CASSQDGLAGYADTQYF
TRBV7-2,CASSSQAGGGNVVQYF
TRBV5-4,CASSTDRGNQPQHF
TRBV4-1,CASKRDGGSTNEKLFF
TRBV7-9,CASSLGSAYEQYF
TRBV24-1,CATSDWTANNEQFF
TRBV2,CASSVDRVSNQPQHF
TRBV6-4,CASSDTSGSQDTQYF
TRBV24-1,CATSGPTGGVDIQYF
TRBV18,CASSPGTAAAGNTIYF
TRBV28,CASSSGTGGGHEQFF
TRBV5-4,CASSWPGQGNTEAFF
TRBV5-6,CASSNLEVNTEAFF
TRBV5-6,CASSWTAAGYTF
TRBV6-2/TRBV6-3,CASSYSRQGAMNTEAFF
TRBV18,CASSPILMNTEAFF
TRBV18,CASSPRQTDTQYF
TRBV7-3,CASSLSMNTEAFF
TRBV19,CASSIDRGNQPQHF
TRBV6-5,CASRTGENQPQHF
TRBV4-3,CASSQGNGGNTEAFF
TRBV5-8,CASSSTRSGGAGETQYF
TRBV19,CASGLAPDTQYF
TRBV18,CASSQGLAGGPKTQYF
TRBV28,CAILPPTGVNTEAFF
TRBV2,CASTTGAIQPQHF
TRBV5-4,CASSLAGADTQYF
TRBV7-2,CASSLLPGTSTDTQYF
TRBV4-2,CASSPAGVNTEAFF
TRBV4-1,CASSQGEQGVRYGYTF
TRBV11-2,CASSLLVAAYNEQFF
TRBV5-1,CASSLGQGNGQPQHF
TRBV5-1,CASRRTGGYEQYF
TRBV5-4,CASSLYNSNQPQHF
TRBV11-2,CASLGGTSTDTQYF
TRBV6-5,CASSYSAVNEQFF
TRBV7-2,CASSSGQGAYGYTF
TRBV12-3/TRBV12-4,CASSAYREKLFF
TRBV24-1,CATSERGMDGYTF
TRBV7-3,CASSLGTGRSETQYF
TRBV7-2,CASNPPRQGIGNSPLHF
TRBV7-2,CASSFGQGRTEAFF